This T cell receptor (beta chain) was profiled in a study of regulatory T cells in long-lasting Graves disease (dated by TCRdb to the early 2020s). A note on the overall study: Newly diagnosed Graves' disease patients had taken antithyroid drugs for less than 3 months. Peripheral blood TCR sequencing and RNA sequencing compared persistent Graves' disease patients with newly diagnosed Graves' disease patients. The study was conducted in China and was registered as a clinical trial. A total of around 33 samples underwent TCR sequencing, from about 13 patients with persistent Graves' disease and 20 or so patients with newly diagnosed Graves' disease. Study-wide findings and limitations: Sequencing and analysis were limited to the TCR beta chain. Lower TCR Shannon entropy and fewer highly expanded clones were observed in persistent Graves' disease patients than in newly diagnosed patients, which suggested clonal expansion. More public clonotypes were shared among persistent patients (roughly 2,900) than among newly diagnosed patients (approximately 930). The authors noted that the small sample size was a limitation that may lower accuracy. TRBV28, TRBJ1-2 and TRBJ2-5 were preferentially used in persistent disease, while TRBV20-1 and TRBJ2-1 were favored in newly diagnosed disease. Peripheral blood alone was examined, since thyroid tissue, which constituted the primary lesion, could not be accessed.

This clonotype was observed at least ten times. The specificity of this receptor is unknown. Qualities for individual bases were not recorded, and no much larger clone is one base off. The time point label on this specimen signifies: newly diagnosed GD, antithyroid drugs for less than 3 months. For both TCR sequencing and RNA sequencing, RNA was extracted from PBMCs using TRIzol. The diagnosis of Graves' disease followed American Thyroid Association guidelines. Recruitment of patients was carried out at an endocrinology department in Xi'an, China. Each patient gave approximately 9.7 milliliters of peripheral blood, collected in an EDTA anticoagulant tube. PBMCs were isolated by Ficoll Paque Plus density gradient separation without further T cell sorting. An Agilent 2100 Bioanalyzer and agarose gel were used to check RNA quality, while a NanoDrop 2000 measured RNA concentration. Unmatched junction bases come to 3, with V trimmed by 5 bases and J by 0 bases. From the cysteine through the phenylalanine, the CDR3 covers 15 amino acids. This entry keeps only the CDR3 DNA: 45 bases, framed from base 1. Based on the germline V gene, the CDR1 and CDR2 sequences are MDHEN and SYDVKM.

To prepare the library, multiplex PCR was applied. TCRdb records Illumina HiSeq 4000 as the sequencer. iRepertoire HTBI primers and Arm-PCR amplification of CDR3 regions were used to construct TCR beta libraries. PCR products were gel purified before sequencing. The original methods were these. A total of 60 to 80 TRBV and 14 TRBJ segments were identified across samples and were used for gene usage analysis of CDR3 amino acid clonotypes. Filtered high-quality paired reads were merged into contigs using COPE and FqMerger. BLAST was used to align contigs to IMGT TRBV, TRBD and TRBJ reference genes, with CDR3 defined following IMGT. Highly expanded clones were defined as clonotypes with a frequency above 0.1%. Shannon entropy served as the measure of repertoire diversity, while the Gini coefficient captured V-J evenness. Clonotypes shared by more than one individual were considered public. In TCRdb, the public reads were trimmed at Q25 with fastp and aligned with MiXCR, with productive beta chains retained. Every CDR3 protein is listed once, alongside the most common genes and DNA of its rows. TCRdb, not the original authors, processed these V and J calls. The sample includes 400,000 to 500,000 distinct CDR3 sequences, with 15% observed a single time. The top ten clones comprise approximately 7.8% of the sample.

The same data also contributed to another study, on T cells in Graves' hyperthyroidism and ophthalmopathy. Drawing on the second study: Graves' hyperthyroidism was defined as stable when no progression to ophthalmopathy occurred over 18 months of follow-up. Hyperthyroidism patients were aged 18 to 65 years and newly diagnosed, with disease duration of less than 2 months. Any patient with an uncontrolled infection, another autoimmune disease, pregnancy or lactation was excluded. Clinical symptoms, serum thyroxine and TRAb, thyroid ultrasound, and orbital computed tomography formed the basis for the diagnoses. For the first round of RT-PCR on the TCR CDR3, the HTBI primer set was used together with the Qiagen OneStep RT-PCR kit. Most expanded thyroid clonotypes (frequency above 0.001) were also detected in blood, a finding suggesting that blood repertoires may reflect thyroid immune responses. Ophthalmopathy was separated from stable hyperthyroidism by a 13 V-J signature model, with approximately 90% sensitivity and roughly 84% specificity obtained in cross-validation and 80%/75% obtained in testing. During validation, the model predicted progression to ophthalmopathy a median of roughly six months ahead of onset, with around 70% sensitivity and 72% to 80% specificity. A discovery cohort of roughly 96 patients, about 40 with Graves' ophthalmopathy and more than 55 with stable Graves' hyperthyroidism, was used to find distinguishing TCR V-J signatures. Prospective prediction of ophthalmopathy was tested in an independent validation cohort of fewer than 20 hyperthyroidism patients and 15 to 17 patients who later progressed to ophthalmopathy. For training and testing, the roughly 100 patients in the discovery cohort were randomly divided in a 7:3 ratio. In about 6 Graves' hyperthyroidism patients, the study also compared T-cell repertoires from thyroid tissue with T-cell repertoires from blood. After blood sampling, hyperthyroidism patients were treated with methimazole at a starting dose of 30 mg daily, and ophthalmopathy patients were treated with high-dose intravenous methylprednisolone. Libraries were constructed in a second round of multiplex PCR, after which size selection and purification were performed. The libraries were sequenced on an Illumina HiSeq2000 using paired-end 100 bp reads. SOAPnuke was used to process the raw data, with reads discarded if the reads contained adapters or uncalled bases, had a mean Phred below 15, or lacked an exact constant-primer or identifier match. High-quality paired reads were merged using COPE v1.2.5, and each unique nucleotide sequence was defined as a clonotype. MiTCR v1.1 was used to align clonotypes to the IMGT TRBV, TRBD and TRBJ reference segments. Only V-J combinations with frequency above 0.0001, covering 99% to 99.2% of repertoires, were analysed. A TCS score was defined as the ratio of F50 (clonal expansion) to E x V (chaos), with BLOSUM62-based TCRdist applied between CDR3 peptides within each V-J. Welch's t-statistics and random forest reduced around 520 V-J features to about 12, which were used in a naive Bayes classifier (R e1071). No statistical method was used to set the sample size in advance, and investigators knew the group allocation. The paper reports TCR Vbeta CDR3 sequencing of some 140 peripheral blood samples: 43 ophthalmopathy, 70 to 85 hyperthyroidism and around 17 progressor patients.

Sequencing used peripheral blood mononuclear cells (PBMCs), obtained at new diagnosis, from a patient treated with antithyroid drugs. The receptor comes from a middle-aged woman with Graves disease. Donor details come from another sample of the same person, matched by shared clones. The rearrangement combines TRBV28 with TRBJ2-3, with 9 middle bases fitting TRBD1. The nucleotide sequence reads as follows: TGTGCCAGCAGTGGGACAGGGACTAGCACAGATACGCAGTATTTT. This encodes CASSGTGTSTDTQYF. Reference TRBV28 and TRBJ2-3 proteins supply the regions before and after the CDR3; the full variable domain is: DVKVTQSSRYLVKRTGEKVFLECVQDMDHENMFWYRQDPGLGLRLIYFSYDVKMKEKGDIPEGYSVSREKKERFSLILESASTNQTSMYLCASSGTGTSTDTQYFGPGTRLTVL.